The source of this T cell receptor beta chain is a study of neurological immune-mediated disorders. The J segment lost 1 base and the V segment lost 6 bases, leaving 8 bases of the junction unmatched. The CDR3 length is 16 residues. Germline assignment: CDR1 ENHRY and CDR2 SYGVKD. From the 5' RACE reads, TCRdb called clonotypes with MiXCR, one entry per CDR3 protein. This table holds approximately 50,000 distinct CDR3 sequences, roughly 3.5% found once. Sequenced input: PBMCs. The chain couples TRBV10-3 to TRBJ1-4; TRBD1 matches at 7 bases. This receptor was identified in a man aged 30 to 45 with multiple sclerosis. The CDR3 nucleotides are TGTGCCATCAGCGACCGGGACAGAGGAACTAATGAAAAACTGTTTTTT. Protein product: CAISDRDRGTNEKLFF.